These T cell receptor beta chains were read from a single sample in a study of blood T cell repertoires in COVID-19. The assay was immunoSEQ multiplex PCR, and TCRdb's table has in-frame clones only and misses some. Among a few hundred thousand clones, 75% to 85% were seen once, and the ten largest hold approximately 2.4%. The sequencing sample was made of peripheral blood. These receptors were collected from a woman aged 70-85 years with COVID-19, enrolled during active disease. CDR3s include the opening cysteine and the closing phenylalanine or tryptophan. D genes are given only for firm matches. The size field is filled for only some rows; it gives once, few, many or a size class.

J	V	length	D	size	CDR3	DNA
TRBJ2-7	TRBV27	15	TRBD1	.	CASSSTGRARNEQYF	TGTGCCAGCAGTTCGACAGGGAGAGCAAGGAACGAGCAGTACTTC
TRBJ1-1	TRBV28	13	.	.	CASSFPMNTEAFF	TGTGCCAGCAGTTTTCCCATGAACACTGAAGCTTTCTTT
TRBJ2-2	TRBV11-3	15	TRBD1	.	CASSPRTGYTGELFF	TGTGCCAGCAGCCCCCGGACAGGGTATACCGGGGAGCTGTTTTTT
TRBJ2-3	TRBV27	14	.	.	CASSQAVSTDTQYF	TGTGCCAGCAGTCAAGCGGTTAGCACAGATACGCAGTATTTT
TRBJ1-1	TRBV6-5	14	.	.	CASSTGKMNTEAFF	TGTGCCAGCAGTACAGGGAAAATGAACACTGAAGCTTTCTTT
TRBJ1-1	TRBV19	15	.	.	CASSIIRVSPPEAFF	TGTGCCAGTAGTATAATTCGGGTGTCGCCCCCTGAAGCTTTCTTT
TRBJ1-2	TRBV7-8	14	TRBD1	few	CASSLSTGGYGYTF	TGTGCCAGCAGCTTGTCTACAGGGGGCTATGGCTACACCTTC
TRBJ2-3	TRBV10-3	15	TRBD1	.	CAISESDRGTDTQYF	TGTGCCATCAGTGAGTCGGACAGGGGAACAGATACGCAGTATTTT
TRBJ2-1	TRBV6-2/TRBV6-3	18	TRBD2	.	CASSGGGQPIRSYNEQFF	TGTGCCAGCAGTGGGGGAGGGCAACCAATTAGGTCCTACAATGAGCAGTTCTTC
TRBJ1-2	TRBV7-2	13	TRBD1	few	CASSFSEQGAYTF	TGTGCCAGCAGCTTTAGTGAACAGGGGGCTTACACCTTC
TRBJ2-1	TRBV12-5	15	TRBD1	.	CASARGTESYNEQFF	TGTGCTAGTGCAAGAGGGACAGAGAGCTACAATGAGCAGTTCTTC
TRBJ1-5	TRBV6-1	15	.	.	CASNSLGGSNQPQHF	TGTGCCAGCAACTCACTAGGAGGGAGCAATCAGCCCCAGCATTTT
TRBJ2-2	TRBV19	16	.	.	CASRLVGSGVTGELFF	TGTGCCAGTAGATTAGTAGGGAGTGGAGTCACCGGGGAGCTGTTTTTT
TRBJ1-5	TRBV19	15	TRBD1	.	CASSISRGGNQPQHF	TGTGCCAGTAGTATTAGCAGGGGGGGCAATCAGCCCCAGCATTTT
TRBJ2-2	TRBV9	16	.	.	CASSVDGVAHTGELFF	TGTGCCAGCAGCGTAGACGGGGTAGCCCACACCGGGGAGCTGTTTTTT
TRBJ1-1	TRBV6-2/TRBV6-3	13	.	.	CASSWTATGRAFF	TGTGCCAGCAGTTGGACTGCGACCGGGCGAGCTTTCTTT
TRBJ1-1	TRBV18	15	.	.	CASSPPLSRNTEAFF	TGTGCCAGCTCACCACCGCTGTCTAGGAACACTGAAGCTTTCTTT
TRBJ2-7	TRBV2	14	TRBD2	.	CASLISGRAYEQYF	TGTGCCAGCCTCATTAGCGGGAGAGCCTACGAGCAGTACTTC
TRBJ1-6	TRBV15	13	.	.	CATSTVRNSPLHF	TGTGCCACCAGCACCGTCCGGAATTCACCCCTCCACTTT
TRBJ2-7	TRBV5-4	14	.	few	CASSLGARRYEQYF	TGTGCCAGCAGCTTGGGGGCCAGAAGATACGAGCAGTACTTC
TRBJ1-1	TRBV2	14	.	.	CASSPQGLTSEAFF	TGTGCCAGCAGTCCACAGGGTCTGACCTCTGAAGCTTTCTTT
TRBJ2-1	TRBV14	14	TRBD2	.	CASNGLARGNEQFF	TGTGCCAGCAACGGGCTAGCGCGGGGGAATGAGCAGTTCTTC
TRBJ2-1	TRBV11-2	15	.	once	CASSIRGENYNEQFF	TGTGCCAGCTCAATCAGGGGGGAGAACTACAATGAGCAGTTCTTC
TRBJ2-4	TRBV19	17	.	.	CASSIDQVPGTKNIQYF	TGTGCCAGTAGTATAGATCAGGTCCCCGGGACCAAAAACATTCAGTACTTC
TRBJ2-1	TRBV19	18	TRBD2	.	CASSIGRIWTSGINEQFF	TGTGCCAGTAGTATAGGGCGGATATGGACTAGCGGGATCAATGAGCAGTTCTTC
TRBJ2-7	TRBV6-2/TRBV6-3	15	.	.	CASSSRDFSSYEQYF	TGTGCCAGCAGCTCCCGGGACTTCAGCTCCTACGAGCAGTACTTC
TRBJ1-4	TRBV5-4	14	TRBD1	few	CASSLGTGGEKLFF	TGTGCCAGCAGCTTGGGGACAGGGGGTGAAAAACTGTTTTTT
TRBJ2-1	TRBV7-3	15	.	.	CASSLSSATLYEQFF	TGTGCCAGCAGCTTAAGTAGCGCCACTCTCTATGAGCAGTTCTTC
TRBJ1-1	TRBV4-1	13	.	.	CASSQDISGKAFF	TGCGCCAGCAGCCAAGATATTTCGGGAAAAGCTTTCTTT
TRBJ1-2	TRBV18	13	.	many	CASSPGDSNGYTF	TGTGCCAGCTCACCCGGAGACAGTAATGGCTACACCTTC
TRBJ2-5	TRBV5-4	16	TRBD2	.	CASSLNSGGARETQYF	TGTGCCAGCAGCTTGAATAGCGGGGGGGCGAGAGAGACCCAGTACTTC
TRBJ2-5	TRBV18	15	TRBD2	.	CASSLTSGIKETQYF	TGTGCCAGCTCATTGACTAGCGGCATTAAAGAGACCCAGTACTTC
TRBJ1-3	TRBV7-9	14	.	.	CASSFSPVGNTIYF	TGTGCCAGCAGCTTTAGCCCGGTGGGAAACACCATATATTTT
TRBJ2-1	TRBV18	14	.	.	CASSPPGAAGEQFF	TGTGCCAGCTCACCACCGGGTGCGGCGGGTGAGCAGTTCTTC
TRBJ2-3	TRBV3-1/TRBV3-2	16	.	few	CASSQDRLDYTDTQYF	TGTGCCAGCAGCCAAGATCGACTAGACTACACAGATACGCAGTATTTT
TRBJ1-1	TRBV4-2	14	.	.	CASIAGGQGGVAFF	TGTGCCAGCATCGCCGGGGGGCAGGGAGGGGTTGCTTTCTTT
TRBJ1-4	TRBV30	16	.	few	CAWSKRRGLVEEKLFF	TGTGCCTGGAGTAAACGGAGGGGACTCGTGGAAGAAAAACTGTTTTTT
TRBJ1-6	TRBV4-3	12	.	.	CASSHPGSPLHF	TGCGCCAGCAGCCACCCGGGGTCACCCCTCCACTTT
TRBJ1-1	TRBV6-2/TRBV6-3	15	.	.	CASSRGQSRNTEAFF	TGTGCCAGCAGCCGAGGACAGAGTAGGAACACTGAAGCTTTCTTT
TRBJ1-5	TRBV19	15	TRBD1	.	CASSFRQGSNQPQHF	TGTGCCAGTAGTTTCCGACAGGGAAGCAATCAGCCCCAGCATTTT
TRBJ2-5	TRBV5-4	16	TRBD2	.	CASSPSAGVGQETQYF	TGTGCCAGCAGCCCTTCAGCGGGAGTAGGGCAAGAGACCCAGTACTTC
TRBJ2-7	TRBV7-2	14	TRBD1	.	CASRPTGATYEQYF	TGTGCCAGCAGACCGACAGGGGCCACCTACGAGCAGTACTTC
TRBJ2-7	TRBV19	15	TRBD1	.	CASSIGAGGVYEQYF	TGTGCCAGTAGTATAGGCGCAGGGGGTGTCTACGAGCAGTACTTC
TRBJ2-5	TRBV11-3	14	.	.	CASSFSGIQETQYF	TGTGCCAGCAGCTTCTCGGGGATTCAAGAGACCCAGTACTTC
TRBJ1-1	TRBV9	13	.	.	CASSVDAGAEAFF	TGTGCCAGCAGCGTAGACGCGGGCGCTGAAGCTTTCTTT
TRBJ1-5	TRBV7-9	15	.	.	CASSLGGQSNQPQHF	TGTGCCAGCAGCTTAGGAGGACAGAGCAATCAGCCCCAGCATTTT
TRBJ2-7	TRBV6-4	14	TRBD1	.	CASPDRVVICEQYF	TGTGCCAGCCCGGACAGGGTGGTGATTTGCGAGCAGTACTTC
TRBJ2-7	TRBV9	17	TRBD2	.	CASSASRSRGGSGEQYF	TGTGCCAGCAGCGCCAGCCGCAGTCGCGGGGGTTCGGGCGAGCAGTACTTC
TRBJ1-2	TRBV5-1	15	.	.	CASSLDGGGDYGYTF	TGCGCCAGCAGCTTGGACGGGGGTGGTGACTATGGCTACACCTTC
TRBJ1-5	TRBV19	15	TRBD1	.	CASSMGQISNQPQHF	TGTGCCAGTAGTATGGGACAGATTAGCAATCAGCCCCAGCATTTT
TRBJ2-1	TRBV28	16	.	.	CASSRGGGSSYNEQFF	TGTGCCAGCAGTAGGGGGGGCGGGAGCTCCTACAATGAGCAGTTCTTC
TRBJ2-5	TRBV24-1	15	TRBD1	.	CATSRQGATQETQYF	TGTGCCACCAGCCGACAGGGGGCCACACAAGAGACCCAGTACTTC